The clone carrying this T cell receptor beta chain appeared a single time. The sample originates from a study of blood T cell repertoires in COVID-19. Turning to the study itself: Acute-phase and convalescent COVID-19 samples originated in the United States, Italy and Spain. In each case, the material was cDNA or gDNA derived from T cells, B-cell-depleted T cells, or PBMCs.

Germline V gene lookup returns CDR1 WNHNN and CDR2 SYGVQD (reference sequence). The V and J ends lost 3 bases and 1 base respectively, with 7 bases between them. The CDR3 runs to 14 residues. In the original processing: Amplifying reference gene primers gave estimates of nucleated cell counts. TCRdb keeps only in-frame clones here, not all; method: immunoSEQ multiplex PCR. The D gene and trimming were derived from the DNA, and the V and J assignments and clone size from that table. Of under 300,000 clones listed, 85% to 90% are singletons. V is TRBV10-1 and J is TRBJ2-1; D is possibly TRBD2 (6 bases). Sequencing was done on a sample of peripheral blood. The origin of this receptor is a woman in her 40s who had recovered from COVID-19. Here the CDR3 DNA reads TGCGCCAGCAGTGATGGGGGGTCCTACAATGAGCAGTTCTTC. Its protein product is CASSDGGSYNEQFF.